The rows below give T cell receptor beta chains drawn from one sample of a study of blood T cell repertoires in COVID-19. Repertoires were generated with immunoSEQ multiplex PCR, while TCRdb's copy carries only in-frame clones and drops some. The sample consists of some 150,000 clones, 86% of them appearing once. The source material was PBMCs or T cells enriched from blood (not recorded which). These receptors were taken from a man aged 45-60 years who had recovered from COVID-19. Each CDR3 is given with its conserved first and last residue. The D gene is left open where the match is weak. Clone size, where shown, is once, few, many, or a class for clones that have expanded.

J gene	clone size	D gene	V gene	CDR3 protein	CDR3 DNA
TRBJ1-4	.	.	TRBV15	CATSNPHLRKLFF	TGTGCCACCAGCAATCCCCATCTACGGAAACTGTTTTTT
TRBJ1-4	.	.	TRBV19	CASSTGLAARREKLFF	TGTGCCAGTAGTACCGGACTAGCGGCCAGGAGGGAAAAACTGTTTTTT
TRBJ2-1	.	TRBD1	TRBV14	CASSRDRGNEQFF	TGTGCCAGCAGCCGGGACAGGGGTAATGAGCAGTTCTTC
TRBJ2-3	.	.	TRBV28	CASRYRAATPPDTQYF	TGTGCCAGCAGGTACAGGGCTGCTACTCCCCCAGATACGCAGTATTTT
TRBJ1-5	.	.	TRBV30	CAWSYPQGHHQPQHF	TGTGCCTGGAGTTATCCCCAGGGGCATCATCAGCCCCAGCATTTT
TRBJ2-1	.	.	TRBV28	CASTRASNNEQFF	TGTGCCAGCACTAGGGCTAGCAACAATGAGCAGTTCTTC
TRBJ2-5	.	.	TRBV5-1	CASSLLLGQETQYF	TGCGCCAGCAGCTTGTTACTAGGCCAAGAGACCCAGTACTTC
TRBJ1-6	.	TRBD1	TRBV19	CASRGTAPNSPLHF	TGTGCCAGTAGGGGGACAGCGCCTAATTCACCCCTCCACTTT
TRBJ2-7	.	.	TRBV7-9	CASCKEGPGYEQYF	TGTGCCAGCTGCAAGGAGGGCCCGGGCTACGAGCAGTACTTC
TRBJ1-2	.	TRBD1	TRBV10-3	CAIKPGQDDNGYTF	TGTGCCATCAAACCGGGACAGGATGACAATGGCTACACCTTC
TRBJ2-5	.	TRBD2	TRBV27	CASNSPSGGQETQYF	TGTGCCAGCAACTCGCCTAGCGGGGGCCAAGAGACCCAGTACTTC
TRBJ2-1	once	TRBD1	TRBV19	CASNPAGGNEQFF	TGTGCCAGTAATCCCGCAGGGGGCAATGAGCAGTTCTTC